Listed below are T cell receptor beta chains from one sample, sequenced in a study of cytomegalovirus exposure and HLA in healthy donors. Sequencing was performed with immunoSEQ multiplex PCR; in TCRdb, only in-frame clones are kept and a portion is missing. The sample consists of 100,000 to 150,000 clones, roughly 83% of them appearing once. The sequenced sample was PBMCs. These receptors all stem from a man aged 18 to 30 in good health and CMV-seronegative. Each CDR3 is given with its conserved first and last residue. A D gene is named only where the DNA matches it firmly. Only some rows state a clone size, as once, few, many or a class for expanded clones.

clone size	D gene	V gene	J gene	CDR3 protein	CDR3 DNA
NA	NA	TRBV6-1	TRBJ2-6	CASSELEGISGANVLTF	TGTGCCAGCAGTGAACTGGAGGGAATCTCTGGGGCCAACGTCCTGACTTTC
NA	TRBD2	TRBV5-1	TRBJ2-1	CASSLISLAGVNEFF	TGCGCCAGCAGCTTGATTTCACTAGCGGGAGTTAATGAGTTCTTC
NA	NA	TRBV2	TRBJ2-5	CASSARRANQETQYF	TGTGCCAGCAGTGCAAGGAGGGCCAACCAAGAGACCCAGTACTTC
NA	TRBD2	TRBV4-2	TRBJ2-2	CASSQTPAGGRFTGELFF	TGTGCCAGCAGCCAAACTCCCGCGGGAGGGCGCTTCACCGGGGAGCTGTTTTTT
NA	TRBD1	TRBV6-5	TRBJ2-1	CASSSVYRGEQFF	TGTGCCAGCAGTTCCGTCTACAGGGGAGAGCAGTTCTTC
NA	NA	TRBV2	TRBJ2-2	CASSVLGRGLFF	TGTGCCAGCAGTGTACTGGGGCGGGGGCTGTTTTTT
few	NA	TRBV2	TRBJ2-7	CASSPGIGSYEQYF	TGTGCCAGCAGTCCAGGGATAGGCTCCTACGAGCAGTACTTC
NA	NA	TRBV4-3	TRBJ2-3	CASSQFYGITQYF	TGCGCCAGCAGCCAATTCTACGGGATTACGCAGTATTTT
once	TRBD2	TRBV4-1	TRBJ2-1	CASSPGPGRESSYNEQFF	TGCGCCAGCAGCCCCGGGCCGGGGAGGGAAAGCTCCTACAATGAGCAGTTCTTC
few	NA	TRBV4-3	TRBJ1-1	CASSQNIRENTEAFF	TGCGCCAGCAGCCAAAATATCCGGGAGAACACTGAAGCTTTCTTT
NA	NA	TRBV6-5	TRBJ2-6	CASTQASGANVLTF	TGTGCCAGCACCCAGGCCTCTGGGGCCAACGTCCTGACTTTC
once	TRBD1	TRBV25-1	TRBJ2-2	CASSDPTGRTGELFF	TGTGCCAGCAGTGATCCGACAGGGCGGACCGGGGAGCTGTTTTTT
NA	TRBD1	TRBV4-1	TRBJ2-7	CASSHTGTDYEQYF	TGCGCCAGCAGCCACACCGGGACAGACTACGAGCAGTACTTC
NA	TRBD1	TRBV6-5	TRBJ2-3	CASSYSQGATDTQYF	TGTGCCAGCAGTTACTCCCAGGGGGCCACAGATACGCAGTATTTT
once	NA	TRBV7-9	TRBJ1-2	CASSPSGTGASGYGYTF	TGTGCCAGCAGCCCCAGTGGCACAGGAGCTAGCGGCTATGGCTACACCTTC
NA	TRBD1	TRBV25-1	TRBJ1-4	CASSTGTGWEKLFF	TGTGCCAGCAGTACCGGGACAGGGTGGGAAAAACTGTTTTTT
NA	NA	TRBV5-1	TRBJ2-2	CASTWEQGDTGELFF	TGCGCCAGCACCTGGGAACAGGGTGACACCGGGGAGCTGTTTTTT
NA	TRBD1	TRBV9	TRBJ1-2	CASSVESTGSGYTF	TGTGCCAGCAGCGTAGAGTCGACAGGGAGTGGCTACACCTTC
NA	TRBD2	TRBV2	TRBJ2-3	CASTGLAGGLSTDTQYF	TGTGCCAGTACAGGACTAGCGGGAGGCTTGAGCACAGATACGCAGTATTTT
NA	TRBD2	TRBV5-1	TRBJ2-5	CASSQQTSGQETQYF	TGCGCCAGCAGCCAGCAAACTAGCGGCCAAGAGACCCAGTACTTC
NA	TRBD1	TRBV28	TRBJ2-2	CASIPGLNRGTGELFF	TGTGCCAGCATCCCCGGGTTAAACAGGGGCACCGGGGAGCTGTTTTTT
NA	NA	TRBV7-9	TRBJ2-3	CASSLAGTKISTDTQYF	TGTGCCAGCAGCTTAGCTGGGACAAAAATTAGCACAGATACGCAGTATTTT
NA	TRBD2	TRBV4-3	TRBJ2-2	CASGREGPAGELFF	TGCGCCAGTGGGCGGGAGGGCCCGGCCGGGGAGCTGTTTTTT
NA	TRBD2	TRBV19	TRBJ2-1	CASARAGDSYNEQFF	TGTGCCAGTGCCAGAGCGGGGGATTCCTACAATGAGCAGTTCTTC
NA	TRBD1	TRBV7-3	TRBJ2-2	CASSLTGDNTGELFF	TGTGCCAGCAGTCTAACAGGGGATAACACCGGGGAGCTGTTTTTT
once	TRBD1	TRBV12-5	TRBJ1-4	CASGLLGTATNEKLFF	TGTGCTAGTGGTTTGCTTGGGACAGCAACTAATGAAAAACTGTTTTTT
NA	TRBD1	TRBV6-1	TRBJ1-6	CASSAGQVKSSPLHF	TGTGCCAGCAGTGCGGGACAGGTTAAGAGTTCACCCCTCCACTTT
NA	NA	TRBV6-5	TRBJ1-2	CATRGYGYTF	TGTGCAACACGGGGCTATGGCTACACCTTC
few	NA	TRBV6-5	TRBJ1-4	CASSSSGVTNEKLFF	TGTGCCAGCAGTTCGTCAGGGGTAACTAATGAAAAACTGTTTTTT
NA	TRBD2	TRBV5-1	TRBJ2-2	CASSAQGGANTGELFF	TGCGCCAGCAGCGCGCAGGGAGGGGCGAACACCGGGGAGCTGTTTTTT
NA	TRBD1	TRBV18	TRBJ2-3	CASSPGTDSTDTQYF	TGTGCCAGCTCACCTGGGACAGACAGCACAGATACGCAGTATTTT
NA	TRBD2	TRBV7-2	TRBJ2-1	CASTDPGLAAFHEQFF	TGTGCCAGCACCGACCCCGGGCTAGCGGCATTCCATGAGCAGTTCTTC
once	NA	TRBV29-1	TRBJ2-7	CSVGRDSYEQYF	TGCAGCGTTGGGCGGGACTCCTACGAGCAGTACTTC
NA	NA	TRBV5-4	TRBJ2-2	CASSLFWYTAGELFF	TGTGCCAGCAGCTTGTTTTGGTATACGGCCGGGGAGCTGTTTTTT
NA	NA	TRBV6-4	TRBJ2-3	CASSDHGAKGDTDTQYF	TGTGCCAGCAGTGATCACGGCGCTAAGGGGGACACAGATACGCAGTATTTT
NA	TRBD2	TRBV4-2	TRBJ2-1	CASQLAGGPHEQFF	TGTGCCAGCCAACTAGCGGGAGGGCCTCATGAGCAGTTCTTC
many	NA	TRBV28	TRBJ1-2	CASSLNYGYTF	TGTGCCAGCAGTCTGAACTATGGCTACACCTTC
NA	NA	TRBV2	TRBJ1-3	CASSEEQGGGNTIYF	TGTGCCAGCAGTGAAGAACAGGGCGGTGGAAACACCATATATTTT
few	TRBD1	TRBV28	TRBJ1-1	CASRGGQVSEAFF	TGTGCCAGCAGGGGTGGACAGGTCTCTGAAGCTTTCTTT
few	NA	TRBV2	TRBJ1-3	CASSERQPSRGNTIYF	TGTGCCAGCAGTGAGAGACAGCCCAGCCGAGGAAACACCATATATTTT
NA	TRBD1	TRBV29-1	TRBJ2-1	CSVGGQGAYNEQFF	TGCAGCGTTGGGGGTCAGGGGGCCTACAATGAGCAGTTCTTC
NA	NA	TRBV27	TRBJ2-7	CASSSSGGYEQYF	TGTGCCAGCAGTTCCTCCGGCGGCTACGAGCAGTACTTC
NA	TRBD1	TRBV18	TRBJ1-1	CASSPRTGSLDTEAFF	TGTGCCAGCTCACCCCGGACAGGGTCCTTGGACACTGAAGCTTTCTTT
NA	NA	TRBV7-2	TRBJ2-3	CASTGHSTDTQYF	TGTGCCAGCACAGGGCATTCGACAGATACGCAGTATTTT
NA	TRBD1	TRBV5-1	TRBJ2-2	CASSFSTGGNGELFF	TGCGCCAGCAGCTTCTCGACAGGGGGCAACGGGGAGCTGTTTTTT
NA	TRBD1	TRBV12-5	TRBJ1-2	CASGFDRGFGYTF	TGTGCTAGTGGCTTCGACAGGGGGTTTGGCTACACCTTC